This is a list of T cell receptor beta chains from one sample in a study of blood T cell repertoires in COVID-19. Produced via immunoSEQ multiplex PCR; TCRdb's table is partial and in-frame only. This sample has about 370,000 clones; about 90% occur once, and the top ten carry approximately 3%. Specimen: peripheral blood. These receptors were obtained from a woman in her 30s with COVID-19, enrolled during active disease. Both conserved end residues are part of each CDR3. A D gene is named only where the DNA matches it firmly. Clone size is stated in some rows and not others, as once, few, many or a class when expanded.

clone_size j_call d_call v_call cdr3_aa cdr3_nt
. TRBJ1-1 . TRBV6-5 CASRGHMNTEAFF TGTGCCAGCAGGGGACATATGAACACTGAAGCTTTCTTT
. TRBJ1-1 TRBD1 TRBV2 CASSVRTGVTEAFF TGTGCCAGCAGTGTTAGGACAGGGGTTACTGAAGCTTTCTTT
. TRBJ2-2 TRBD1 TRBV29-1 CSVVRDRGGELFF TGCAGCGTTGTCCGGGACAGGGGTGGGGAGCTGTTTTTT
. TRBJ2-3 . TRBV5-1 CASSLEGGEDTQYF TGCGCCAGCAGCTTGGAGGGCGGGGAAGATACGCAGTATTTT
. TRBJ1-4 . TRBV10-3 CAIKAGVDTNEKLFF TGTGCCATCAAGGCAGGTGTAGACACGAATGAAAAACTGTTTTTT
. TRBJ2-2 . TRBV14 CASSQEGVTGELFF TGTGCCAGCAGCCAAGAGGGCGTCACCGGGGAGCTGTTTTTT
. TRBJ2-1 . TRBV6-4 CASSEASGSYNEQFF TGTGCCAGCAGTGAGGCAAGCGGCTCCTACAATGAGCAGTTCTTC
. TRBJ1-3 . TRBV7-6 CASSLLGRGLSGNTIYF TGTGCCAGCAGCTTATTGGGCAGGGGTCTGTCTGGAAACACCATATATTTT
. TRBJ1-2 . TRBV21-1 CASSPGTGEGGYTF TGTGCCAGCAGCCCTGGGACAGGGGAAGGCGGCTACACCTTC
. TRBJ2-5 TRBD2 TRBV5-1 CASRTRGGPRETQYF TGCGCCAGCAGGACGCGGGGGGGGCCAAGGGAGACCCAGTACTTC
. TRBJ1-2 . TRBV6-5 CASRGQLSNYGYTF TGTGCCAGCAGAGGACAGCTAAGTAACTATGGCTACACCTTC
. TRBJ2-5 TRBD2 TRBV7-7 CASSLGGTSEETQYF TGTGCTAGCAGCTTAGGGGGGACTAGCGAAGAGACCCAGTACTTC
. TRBJ2-2 . TRBV6-2/TRBV6-3 CASSYSAVRTGELFF TGTGCCAGCAGTTACTCAGCGGTTCGGACGGGGGAGCTGTTTTTT
. TRBJ1-5 . TRBV27 CASSRGILNQPQHF TGTGCCAGTAGTAGGGGTATTCTCAATCAGCCCCAGCATTTT
. TRBJ2-7 TRBD2 TRBV5-4 CASSFLAGGDEQYF TGTGCCAGCAGCTTCTTAGCGGGGGGTGACGAGCAGTACTTC
. TRBJ1-1 TRBD1 TRBV28 CASSMTGGRGNTEAFF TGTGCCAGCAGCATGACAGGGGGCCGGGGGAACACTGAAGCTTTCTTT
. TRBJ2-3 TRBD2 TRBV13 CASSLGAGGLTDTQYF TGTGCCAGCAGCTTGGGAGCGGGGGGGCTTACAGATACGCAGTATTTT
once TRBJ1-2 . TRBV7-2 CASSLGQGLYGYTF TGTGCCAGCAGCTTAGGGCAGGGCCTCTATGGCTACACCTTC
. TRBJ1-3 . TRBV14 CASSSWGQGNTIYF TGTGCCAGCAGCTCGTGGGGGCAGGGAAACACCATATATTTT
. TRBJ2-3 TRBD2 TRBV6-4 CASSGLAGVGTQYF TGTGCCAGCTCGGGACTAGCAGGAGTGGGGACGCAGTATTTT
few TRBJ1-3 . TRBV7-2 CASSSTVGSGNTIYF TGTGCCAGCAGCTCTACAGTGGGCTCTGGAAACACCATATATTTT
. TRBJ2-3 TRBD2 TRBV6-6 CASTLAGALADTQYF TGTGCCAGCACTTTAGCGGGGGCCCTAGCAGATACGCAGTATTTT
. TRBJ2-1 . TRBV11-2 CASSLGLEGQFF TGTGCCAGCAGCTTAGGACTAGAAGGACAGTTCTTC
. TRBJ2-1 . TRBV6-5 CASSYLRTDLSDEQFF TGTGCCAGCAGTTACTTACGGACAGACCTTAGCGATGAGCAGTTCTTC
. TRBJ1-1 TRBD1 TRBV28 CASSYRTGILGTEAFF TGTGCCAGCAGTTACCGGACAGGAATCTTAGGGACTGAAGCTTTCTTT
. TRBJ2-6 . TRBV5-4 CASSLGLAGANVLTF TGTGCCAGCAGCCTGGGCCTGGCCGGGGCCAACGTCCTGACTTTC
. TRBJ1-1 TRBD1 TRBV5-1 CASSTSTGSATTEAFF TGCGCCAGCAGCACCTCGACAGGGTCCGCCACCACTGAAGCTTTCTTT
. TRBJ2-2 TRBD1 TRBV27 CASTELGTANTGELFF TGTGCCAGCACGGAATTAGGGACAGCGAACACCGGGGAGCTGTTTTTT
. TRBJ2-2 . TRBV11-2 CASSLSGILNTGELFF TGTGCCAGCAGCTTATCCGGGATTTTGAACACCGGGGAGCTGTTTTTT
. TRBJ2-1 TRBD2 TRBV13 CASSPSGKTGSYNEQFF TGTGCCAGCAGCCCTAGCGGGAAGACGGGATCCTACAATGAGCAGTTCTTC
. TRBJ1-5 . TRBV4-1 CASSQNRGNQPQHF TGCGCCAGCAGCCAAAACAGGGGCAATCAGCCCCAGCATTTT
. TRBJ2-7 TRBD1 TRBV28 CASSLLGGTGPYEQYF TGTGCCAGCAGTTTGCTCGGGGGGACAGGGCCCTACGAGCAGTACTTC
. TRBJ1-1 . TRBV7-9 CASSFSFTEAFF TGTGCCAGCAGCTTTTCGTTCACTGAAGCTTTCTTT
once TRBJ2-1 TRBD1 TRBV19 CASSWTGGNEQFF TGTGCCAGTAGTTGGACAGGGGGCAATGAGCAGTTCTTC
. TRBJ1-2 . TRBV4-3 CASSVGGDVGGYTF TGCGCCAGCAGTGTGGGGGGGGACGTAGGAGGCTACACCTTC
. TRBJ1-4 . TRBV7-2 CASSSLGDSSKLFF TGTGCCAGCAGCTCCCTAGGAGACAGCTCAAAACTGTTTTTT
. TRBJ2-3 TRBD2 TRBV3-1/TRBV3-2 CANLPKSSGRAGFGYF TGTGCCAACCTCCCTAAGTCGAGCGGGAGGGCCGGGTTTGGGTATTTT
. TRBJ1-2 TRBD1 TRBV11-2 CASSPRQGADYGYTF TGTGCCAGCAGCCCTCGACAGGGGGCTGACTATGGCTACACCTTC
. TRBJ1-5 . TRBV5-6 CASSVGRGVTQPQHF TGTGCCAGCAGCGTGGGGAGGGGAGTTACTCAGCCCCAGCATTTT
. TRBJ1-1 . TRBV24-1 CATRGGGRNTEAFF TGTGCCACCAGGGGCGGGGGGCGAAACACTGAAGCTTTCTTT
. TRBJ1-1 . TRBV9 CASSTQGANTEAFF TGTGCCAGCAGCACCCAAGGGGCCAACACTGAAGCTTTCTTT
. TRBJ1-2 . TRBV21-1 CASSKNRDRVHRYTF TGTGCCAGCAGCAAAAATCGGGACAGGGTTCACCGCTACACCTTC
. TRBJ1-1 . TRBV7-2 CASSLVAGTPGPNTEAFF TGTGCCAGCAGCTTAGTAGCGGGGACCCCAGGGCCGAACACTGAAGCTTTCTTT
. TRBJ1-2 . TRBV10-3 CAIREDTTANYGYTF TGTGCCATCAGGGAGGACACAACAGCTAACTATGGCTACACCTTC
. TRBJ1-3 . TRBV25-1 CASSELFTASRGNTIYF TGTGCCAGCAGTGAGTTGTTTACAGCTTCCCGTGGAAACACCATATATTTT
. TRBJ2-1 . TRBV6-5 CATRDSGAYNEQFF TGTGCCACCCGGGATTCGGGCGCCTACAATGAGCAGTTCTTC
. TRBJ2-7 TRBD1 TRBV28 CASIPSRTGRAYEQYF TGTGCCAGCATACCCTCCAGGACAGGTAGGGCGTACGAGCAGTACTTC